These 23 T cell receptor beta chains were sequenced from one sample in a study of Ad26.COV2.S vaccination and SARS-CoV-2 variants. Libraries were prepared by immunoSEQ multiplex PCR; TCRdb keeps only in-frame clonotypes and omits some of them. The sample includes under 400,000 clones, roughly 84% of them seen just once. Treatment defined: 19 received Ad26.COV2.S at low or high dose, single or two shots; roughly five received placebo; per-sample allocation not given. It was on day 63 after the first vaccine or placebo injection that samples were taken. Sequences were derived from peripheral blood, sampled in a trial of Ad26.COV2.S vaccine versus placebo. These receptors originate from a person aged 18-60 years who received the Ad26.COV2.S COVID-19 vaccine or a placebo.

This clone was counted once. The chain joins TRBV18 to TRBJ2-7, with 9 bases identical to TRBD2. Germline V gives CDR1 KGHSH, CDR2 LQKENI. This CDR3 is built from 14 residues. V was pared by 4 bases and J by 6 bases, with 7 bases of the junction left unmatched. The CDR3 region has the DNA TGTGCCAGCTCACAACCGGGACTAGCTTTCGAGCAGTACTTC. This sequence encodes CASSQPGLAFEQYF.

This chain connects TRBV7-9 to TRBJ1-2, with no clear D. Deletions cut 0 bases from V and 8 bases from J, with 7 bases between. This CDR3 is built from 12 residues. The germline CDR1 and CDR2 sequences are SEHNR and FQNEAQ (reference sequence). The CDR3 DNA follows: TGTGCCAGCAGCTTAGCGACTGTGGGCTACACCTTC. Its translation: CASSLATVGYTF. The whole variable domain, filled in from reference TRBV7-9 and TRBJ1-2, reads DTGVSQNPRHKITKRGQNVTFRCDPISEHNRLYWYRQTLGQGPEFLTYFQNEAQLEKSRLLSDRFSAERPKGSFSTLEIQRTEQGDSAMYLCASSLATVGYTFGSGTRLTVV.

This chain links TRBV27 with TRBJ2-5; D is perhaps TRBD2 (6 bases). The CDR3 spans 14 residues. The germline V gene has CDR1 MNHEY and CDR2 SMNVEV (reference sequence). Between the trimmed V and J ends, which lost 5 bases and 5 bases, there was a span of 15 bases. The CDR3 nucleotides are TGTGCCAGCAGTAAACGGGGGAATTGGGAGACCCAGTACTTC. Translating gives CASSKRGNWETQYF.

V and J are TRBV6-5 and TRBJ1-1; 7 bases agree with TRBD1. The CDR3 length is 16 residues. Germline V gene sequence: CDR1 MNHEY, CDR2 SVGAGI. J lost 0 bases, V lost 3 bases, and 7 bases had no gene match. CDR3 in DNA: TGTGCCAGCAGTTATGCCAGGGGGATAGTGAACACTGAAGCTTTCTTT. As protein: CASSYARGIVNTEAFF.

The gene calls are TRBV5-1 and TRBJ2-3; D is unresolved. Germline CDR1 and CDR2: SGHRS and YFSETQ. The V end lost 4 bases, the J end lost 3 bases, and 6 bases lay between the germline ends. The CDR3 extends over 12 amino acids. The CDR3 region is CASSTSTDTQYF. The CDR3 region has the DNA TGCGCCAGCAGCACAAGTACAGATACGCAGTATTTT.

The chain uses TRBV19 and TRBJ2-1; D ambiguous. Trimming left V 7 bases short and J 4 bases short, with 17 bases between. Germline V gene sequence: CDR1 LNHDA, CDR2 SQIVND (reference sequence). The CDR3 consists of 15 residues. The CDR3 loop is CASTLSLSLYNEQFF. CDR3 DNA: TGTGCCAGTACCCTCTCCTTATCCCTTTACAATGAGCAGTTCTTC.

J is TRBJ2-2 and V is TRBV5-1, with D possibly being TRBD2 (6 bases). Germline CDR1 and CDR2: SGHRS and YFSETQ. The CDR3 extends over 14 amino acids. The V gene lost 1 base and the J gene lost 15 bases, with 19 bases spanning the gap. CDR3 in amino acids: CASSLSHPQGGMFF. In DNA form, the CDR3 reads TGCGCCAGCAGCTTGTCACACCCGCAGGGAGGCATGTTTTTT.

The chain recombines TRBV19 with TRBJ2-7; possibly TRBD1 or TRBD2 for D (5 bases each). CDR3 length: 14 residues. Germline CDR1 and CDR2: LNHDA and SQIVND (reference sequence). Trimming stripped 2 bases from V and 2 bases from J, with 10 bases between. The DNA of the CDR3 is TGTGCCAGTAGTATACGGGGCAGAACCTACGAGCAGTACTTC. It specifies CASSIRGRTYEQYF.

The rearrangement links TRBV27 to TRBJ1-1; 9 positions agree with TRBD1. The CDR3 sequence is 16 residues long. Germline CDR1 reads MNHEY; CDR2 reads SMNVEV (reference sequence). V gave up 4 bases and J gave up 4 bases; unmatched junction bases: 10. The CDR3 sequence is CASSSDRGYGGTEAFF. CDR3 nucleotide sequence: TGTGCCAGCAGTTCTGACAGGGGGTACGGTGGCACTGAAGCTTTCTTT.

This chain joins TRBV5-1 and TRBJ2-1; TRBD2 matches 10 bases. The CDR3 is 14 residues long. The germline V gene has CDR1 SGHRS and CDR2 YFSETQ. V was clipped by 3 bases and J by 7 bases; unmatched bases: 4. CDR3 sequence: CASSYPSGGNEQFF. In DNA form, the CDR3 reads TGCGCCAGCAGCTATCCTAGCGGGGGTAATGAGCAGTTCTTC.

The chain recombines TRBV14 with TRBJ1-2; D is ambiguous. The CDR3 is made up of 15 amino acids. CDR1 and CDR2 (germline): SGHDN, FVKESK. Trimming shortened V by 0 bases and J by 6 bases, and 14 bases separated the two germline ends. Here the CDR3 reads CASSQEVAGGNGYTF. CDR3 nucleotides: TGTGCCAGCAGCCAAGAAGTGGCCGGAGGTAATGGCTACACCTTC.

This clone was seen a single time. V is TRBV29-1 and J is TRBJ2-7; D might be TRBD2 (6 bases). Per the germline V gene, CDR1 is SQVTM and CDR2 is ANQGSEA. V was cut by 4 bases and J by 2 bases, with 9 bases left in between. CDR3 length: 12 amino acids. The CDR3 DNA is TGCAGCGTTGGGGGGGTCACCTACGAGCAGTACTTC. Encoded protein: CSVGGVTYEQYF.

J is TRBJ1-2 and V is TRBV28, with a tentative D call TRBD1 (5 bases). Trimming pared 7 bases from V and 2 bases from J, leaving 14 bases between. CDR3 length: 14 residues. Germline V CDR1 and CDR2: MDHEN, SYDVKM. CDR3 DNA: TGTGCCAGCAACCCAAGGACATCAAACTATGGCTACACCTTC. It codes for CASNPRTSNYGYTF.

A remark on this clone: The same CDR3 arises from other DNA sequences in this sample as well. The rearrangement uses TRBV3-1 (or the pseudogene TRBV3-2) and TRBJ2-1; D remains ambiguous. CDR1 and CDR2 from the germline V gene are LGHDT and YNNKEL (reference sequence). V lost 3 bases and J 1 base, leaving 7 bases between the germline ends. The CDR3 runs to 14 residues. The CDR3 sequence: CASSQDGSYNEQFF. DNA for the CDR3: TGTGCCAGCAGCCAGGACGGATCCTACAATGAGCAGTTCTTC.

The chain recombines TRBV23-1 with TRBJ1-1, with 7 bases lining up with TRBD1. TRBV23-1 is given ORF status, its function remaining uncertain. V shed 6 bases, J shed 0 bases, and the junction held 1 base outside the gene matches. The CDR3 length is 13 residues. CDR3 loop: CASRGQLNTEAFF. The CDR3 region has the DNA TGCGCCAGCAGGGGACAGCTGAACACTGAAGCTTTCTTT.

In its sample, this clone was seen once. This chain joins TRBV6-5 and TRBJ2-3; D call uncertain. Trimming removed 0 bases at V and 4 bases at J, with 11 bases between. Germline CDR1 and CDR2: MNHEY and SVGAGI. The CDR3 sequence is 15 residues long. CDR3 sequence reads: CASSYSFVAPDTQYF. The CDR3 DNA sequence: TGTGCCAGCAGTTACTCGTTTGTTGCCCCAGATACGCAGTATTTT.

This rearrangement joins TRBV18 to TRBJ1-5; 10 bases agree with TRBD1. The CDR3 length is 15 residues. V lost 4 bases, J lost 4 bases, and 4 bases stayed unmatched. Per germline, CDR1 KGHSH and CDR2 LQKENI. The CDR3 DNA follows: TGTGCCAGCTCACAAGGACAGGGGGGGAATCAGCCCCAGCATTTT. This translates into CASSQGQGGNQPQHF.

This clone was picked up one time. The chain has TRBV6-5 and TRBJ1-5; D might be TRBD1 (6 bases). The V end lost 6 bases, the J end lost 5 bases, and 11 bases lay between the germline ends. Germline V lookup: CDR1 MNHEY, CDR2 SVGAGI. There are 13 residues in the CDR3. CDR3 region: CASRTHRDQPQHF. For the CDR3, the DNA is TGTGCCAGCAGAACCCACAGGGATCAGCCCCAGCATTTT.

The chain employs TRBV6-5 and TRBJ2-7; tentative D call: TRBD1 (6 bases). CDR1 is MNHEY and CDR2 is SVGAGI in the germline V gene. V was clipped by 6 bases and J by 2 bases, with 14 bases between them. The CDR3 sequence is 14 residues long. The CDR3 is CASSLTGPPYEQYF. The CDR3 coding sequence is TGTGCCAGCAGCCTGACAGGTCCACCCTACGAGCAGTACTTC.

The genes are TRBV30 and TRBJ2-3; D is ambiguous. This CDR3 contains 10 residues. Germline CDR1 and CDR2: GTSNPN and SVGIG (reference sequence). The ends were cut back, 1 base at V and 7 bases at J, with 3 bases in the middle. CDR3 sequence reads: CAWSENTQYF. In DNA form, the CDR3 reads TGTGCCTGGAGTGAGAATACGCAGTATTTT.

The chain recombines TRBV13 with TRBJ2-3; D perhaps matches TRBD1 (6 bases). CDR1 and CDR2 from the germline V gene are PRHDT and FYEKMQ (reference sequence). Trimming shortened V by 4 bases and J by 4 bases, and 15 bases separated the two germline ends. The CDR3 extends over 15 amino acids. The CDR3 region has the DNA TGTGCCAGCAGCTCTATGACAGGTACCTCAGATACGCAGTATTTT. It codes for CASSSMTGTSDTQYF.

In DNA, the CDR3 is TGCGCCAGCAGCGGGGGCTTTACTGGAAGTACTTACAATGAGCAGTTCTTC. It encodes CASSGGFTGSTYNEQFF. The V call is TRBV5-1, the J call TRBJ2-1, with D possibly being TRBD1 (6 bases). The CDR3 is 17 residues long. V was cut by 4 bases and J by 4 bases, with 21 bases left in between. Germline V lookup: CDR1 SGHRS, CDR2 YFSETQ.

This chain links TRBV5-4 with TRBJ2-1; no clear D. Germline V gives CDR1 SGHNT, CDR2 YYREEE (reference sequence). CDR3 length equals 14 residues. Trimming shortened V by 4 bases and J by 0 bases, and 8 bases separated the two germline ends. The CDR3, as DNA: TGTGCCAGCAGCCATTCAAGCTCCTACAATGAGCAGTTCTTC. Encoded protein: CASSHSSSYNEQFF. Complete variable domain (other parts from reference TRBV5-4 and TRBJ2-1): ETGVTQSPTHLIKTRGQQVTLRCSSQSGHNTVSWYQQALGQGPQFIFQYYREEENGRGNFPPRFSGLQFPNYSSELNVNALELDDSALYLCASSHSSSYNEQFFGPGTRLTVL.